The entry below gives a single T cell receptor (beta chain) sequence along with its context. The antigen is undetermined. The CDR3 runs 14 residues. V was shortened by 0 bases and J by 7 bases, with 10 bases between the two germline ends. Germline V gene sequence: CDR1 SGDLS, CDR2 YYNGEE. This sample is drawn from a study of spatial heterogeneity in lung cancer. Study as a whole: From matched bulk RNA-seq came a T cell module score, which showed a strong correlation with TCR transcript counts in tumor regions. Unique TCR and UMI combinations averaged more than ten appearances each in raw reads.

Whole-study results and caveats: Tumor mutation count correlated with how many alpha and beta TCRs expanded intratumorally.

Indicated time point: sample taken at primary tumor resection. Samples were donated by 72 untreated early-stage non-small cell lung cancer patients. Whole RNA came from tumor, nontumor lung or frozen PBMC and was sequenced without being sorted. TCRdb analysed the 5' RACE reads with MiXCR anew, one entry per CDR3 protein. The data hold approximately 2,500 distinct CDR3 sequences, with around 48% observed a single time. The TCR sequence derives from a male donor with early-stage non-small cell lung cancer. The V call is TRBV9, the J call TRBJ2-2, with D unresolved. Sample: lung tumor tissue, taken at surgery. CDR3 sequence (DNA): TGTGCCAGCAGCGTAGAACCAGTGGGCGGGGAGCTGTTTTTT. Translated: CASSVEPVGGELFF.